Listed here are 5 T cell receptor beta chains from one sample, sequenced in a study of OX40 agonist ivuxolimab in advanced cancers. Sequencing was performed with immunoSEQ multiplex PCR; in TCRdb, only in-frame clones are kept and a portion is missing. The sample lists more than 50,000 clones, 60% to 80% seen once, with under 4.5% in the top ten. The sample consisted of CD4+ or CD8+ T cells sorted from blood, taken in a trial of the OX40 agonist ivuxolimab. All receptors derive from an adult with an advanced solid tumor such as melanoma, head and neck, liver or kidney cancer.

V is TRBV6-5 and J is TRBJ1-2; tentatively, D is TRBD1 (5 bases). Trimming took off 6 bases at V and 4 bases at J, with 18 bases between the two ends. The CDR3 consists of 15 residues. Per germline, CDR1 MNHEY and CDR2 SVGAGI. The CDR3 sequence is CASRPEGQGSYGYTF. The DNA of the CDR3 is TGTGCCAGCAGGCCCGAGGGTCAGGGAAGCTATGGCTACACCTTC.

The CDR3 loop is CASSRQIFSGNTIYF. CDR3 nucleotides: TGTGCCAGTAGCAGACAGATTTTCTCTGGAAACACCATATATTTT. V gene TRBV19 combines with J gene TRBJ1-3; a possible D gene is TRBD1 (5 bases). CDR3 length: 15 amino acids. V was clipped by 6 bases and J by 0 bases, with 12 bases between them. Germline CDR1 and CDR2: LNHDA and SQIVND (reference sequence). Together with reference TRBV19 and TRBJ1-3, the CDR3 gives the full variable domain: DGGITQSPKYLFRKEGQNVTLSCEQNLNHDAMYWYRQDPGQGLRLIYYSQIVNDFQKGDIAEGYSVSREKKESFPLTVTSAQKNPTAFYLCASSRQIFSGNTIYFGEGSWLTVV.

The CDR3 is CASSPGLAGGTDTQYF. The CDR3 DNA is TGTGCCAGCAGCCCGGGACTAGCGGGAGGGACAGATACGCAGTATTTT. V gene TRBV27 combines with J gene TRBJ2-3, with 16 nucleotides matching TRBD2. Germline CDR1 is MNHEY and CDR2 is SMNVEV (reference sequence). This CDR3 region has 16 residues. V trimming: 6 bases; J trimming: 3 bases; junction bases outside the gene matches: 3.

The chain carries TRBV19 and TRBJ1-2; possible D gene TRBD1, 5 bases. Per the germline V gene, CDR1 is LNHDA and CDR2 is SQIVND (reference sequence). The CDR3 covers 15 residues. The V end lost 1 base, the J end lost 7 bases, and 16 bases lay between the germline ends. CDR3 in amino acids: CASSIASAGRFGYTF. The DNA for the CDR3 is TGTGCCAGTAGTATAGCTTCGGCAGGGAGATTTGGCTACACCTTC.

The chain couples TRBV27 to TRBJ1-1; TRBD1 is a possible D gene (5 bases). Germline CDR1 reads MNHEY; CDR2 reads SMNVEV (reference sequence). The CDR3 consists of 14 residues. Trimming left V 6 bases short and J 1 base short, with 12 bases between. CDR3 sequence reads: CASRQFQGNTEAFF. The CDR3 bases are TGTGCCAGCAGACAATTCCAGGGGAACACTGAAGCTTTCTTT.